The 22 T cell receptor beta chains given below trace back to one sample, sequenced in a study of blood T cell repertoires in COVID-19. Using immunoSEQ multiplex PCR, the repertoire was profiled, and TCRdb retains in-frame clones only, with some absent. The sample has 110,000 or so clones, less than 85% seen once. Specimen: peripheral blood. Every receptor here comes from a woman aged 40 to 50 with acute or convalescent COVID-19.

V usage is TRBV30 and J usage is TRBJ2-7; tentatively, D is TRBD2 (6 bases). In germline, CDR1 is GTSNPN, CDR2 SVGIG (reference sequence). Trimming took 1 base from V and 6 from J, leaving 16 bases between them. The CDR3 covers 14 residues. The CDR3 nucleotides are TGTGCCTGGAGTGGACAGTCCCTCGGGAGCGAGCAGTACTTC. Protein sequence: CAWSGQSLGSEQYF.

This clone is a singleton in its sample. The genes are TRBV7-7 and TRBJ2-5, with D possibly being TRBD1 (5 bases). This CDR3 is 14 amino acids long. Trimming left V 5 bases short and J 0 bases short, with 10 bases between. The germline V gene has CDR1 SSHAT and CDR2 FNYEAQ (reference sequence). This chain's CDR3 is CASSPSGNQETQYF. In nucleotides, the CDR3 is TGTGCCAGCAGCCCATCAGGGAACCAAGAGACCCAGTACTTC.

The chain links TRBV5-4 to TRBJ2-5; TRBD2 matches 10 bases. CDR1 SGHNT and CDR2 YYREEE come from the germline V gene (reference sequence). The CDR3 is 16 residues long. Germline trimming cut 1 base from V and 5 bases from J; bases unmatched to any gene: 8. The CDR3 nucleotides are TGTGCCAGCAGCTTGCTCCTAGCGGGGGCGGGGGAGACCCAGTACTTC. It is translated as CASSLLLAGAGETQYF.

The chain combines TRBV4-1 with TRBJ2-5, with 8 bases lining up with TRBD2. CDR1 is MGHRA and CDR2 is YSYEKL in the germline V gene. The CDR3 length is 16 residues. V was pared by 1 base and J by 2 bases, with 6 bases of the junction left unmatched. The CDR3 is CASSQVAGLFQETQYF. The CDR3 DNA reads TGCGCCAGCAGCCAAGTAGCGGGACTTTTTCAAGAGACCCAGTACTTC.

The rearrangement uses TRBV6-2 or TRBV6-3 and TRBJ1-2; a possible D gene is TRBD1 (5 bases). Trimming stripped 6 bases from V and 6 bases from J, with 20 bases between. The CDR3 runs 15 residues. Germline V lookup: CDR1 MNHEY, CDR2 SVGEGT. The CDR3 region is CASSSIRAGRDGYTF. The CDR3 DNA sequence: TGTGCCAGCAGCTCGATCAGAGCGGGACGAGATGGCTACACCTTC.

CDR3 sequence reads: CASSVGTGGGYGYTF. The CDR3 nucleotides read TGTGCCAGCAGCGTCGGGACAGGAGGAGGGTATGGCTACACCTTC. The gene calls are TRBV5-4 and TRBJ1-2; 8 positions agree with TRBD1. V was clipped by 4 bases and J by 5 bases; unmatched bases: 10. CDR3 size: 15 residues. Germline V gene sequence: CDR1 SGHNT, CDR2 YYREEE (reference sequence).

This clone was recorded a few times. The chain uses TRBV19 and TRBJ1-3; no clear D. Germline V gene lookup returns CDR1 LNHDA and CDR2 SQIVND (reference sequence). The CDR3 is made up of 16 amino acids. Trimming left V 6 bases short and J 0 bases short, with 15 bases between. CDR3 bases: TGTGCCAGTAGCCTGATAGGCGGCAACTCTGGAAACACCATATATTTT. Its protein product is CASSLIGGNSGNTIYF.

V gene TRBV7-9 combines with J gene TRBJ1-5; D remains unclear. Germline lookup yields CDR1 SEHNR and CDR2 FQNEAQ (reference sequence). The CDR3 is 14 residues long. Trimming stripped 3 bases from V and 2 bases from J, with 8 bases between. The CDR3 protein is CASSFFGGNQPQHF. As DNA, the CDR3 is TGTGCCAGCAGCTTTTTCGGAGGCAATCAGCCCCAGCATTTT.

V usage is TRBV5-1 and J usage is TRBJ2-7; a possible D gene is TRBD2 (5 bases). The CDR3 has 14 residues. The germline gives CDR1 SGHRS, CDR2 YFSETQ. Trimming took off 0 bases at V and 0 bases at J, with 7 bases between the two ends. CDR3 amino acids: CASSLGTYSYEQYF. The DNA for the CDR3 is TGCGCCAGCAGCTTGGGGACTTACTCCTACGAGCAGTACTTC.

V gene TRBV27 combines with J gene TRBJ2-7, with D tentatively TRBD1 (6 bases). The CDR3 contains 15 residues. Germline loops: CDR1 MNHEY, CDR2 SMNVEV (reference sequence). V lost 6 bases to trimming and J lost 0 bases, with 15 bases between them. CDR3: CASSPPGVGSYEQYF. The DNA of the CDR3 is TGTGCCAGCAGCCCCCCAGGGGTTGGCTCCTACGAGCAGTACTTC.

The rearrangement links TRBV10-1 to TRBJ2-1; weak D call: TRBD1 (5 bases). There are 13 residues in the CDR3. Germline V gene data show CDR1 as WNHNN and CDR2 as SYGVQD (reference sequence). With 4 bases removed from V and 8 bases from J, the gap between germline ends came to 12 bases. The CDR3 reads CASSGGLRDEQFF. CDR3 nucleotides: TGCGCCAGCAGTGGGGGCCTTAGGGATGAGCAGTTCTTC.

The chain has TRBV12-3 or TRBV12-4 and TRBJ2-1; D gene unclear. Trimming removed 7 bases at V and 4 bases at J, with 8 bases between. There are 12 residues in the CDR3. The CDR3 bases are TGTGCCAGCAACGCAGGTTACAATGAGCAGTTCTTC. It specifies CASNAGYNEQFF.

The chain has TRBV25-1 and TRBJ1-3; D perhaps matches TRBD1 (6 bases). The V gene lost 3 bases and the J gene lost 9 bases, with 24 bases spanning the gap. The CDR3 spans 17 residues. The V gene's germline CDR1 is MGHDK and CDR2 SYGVNS. Here the CDR3 DNA reads TGTGCCAGCAGTGACCTTGAGGACAGACCGGCACTGGGCACCATATATTTT. This codes for CASSDLEDRPALGTIYF.

V usage is TRBV19 and J usage is TRBJ2-5; D perhaps matches TRBD2 (6 bases). V was pared by 7 bases and J by 3 bases, with 12 bases between. Germline V gene lookup returns CDR1 LNHDA and CDR2 SQIVND (reference sequence). The CDR3 length is 13 residues. In nucleotides, the CDR3 is TGTGCCAGTATGGGCGGGACGGAAGAGACCCAGTACTTC. This encodes CASMGGTEETQYF.

The rearrangement joins TRBV7-2 to TRBJ2-3; TRBD1 matches 11 bases. The CDR3 contains 16 residues. The germline V gene encodes CDR1 SGHTA and CDR2 FQGNSA. V lost 5 bases to trimming and J lost 6 bases; unmatched junction nucleotides: 10. The CDR3 DNA reads as TGTGCCAGCAGCCCCCGGCGCGGGACAGGGGGGGATACGCAGTATTTT. Residues: CASSPRRGTGGDTQYF.

The chain carries TRBV5-1 and TRBJ1-2; 8 bases line up with TRBD1. CDR3 length: 15 residues. CDR1 and CDR2 from the germline V gene are SGHRS and YFSETQ. The junction had 8 bases not matched to a gene; V was cut back by 0 bases and J by 7 bases. The CDR3 nucleotides are TGCGCCAGCAGCTTGGGGACAGGGCCTGAGGTTGGCTACACCTTC. Encoded protein: CASSLGTGPEVGYTF.

The genes are TRBV9 and TRBJ2-2, with TRBD1 matching over 8 bases. Germline V gene lookup returns CDR1 SGDLS and CDR2 YYNGEE. V was clipped by 3 bases and J by 7 bases; unmatched bases: 8. CDR3 length equals 15 residues. The CDR3 nucleotides read TGTGCCAGCAGCGCAGAGGACAGGGCCGGCGGGGAGCTGTTTTTT. Protein product: CASSAEDRAGGELFF.

This rearrangement joins TRBV4-1 to TRBJ2-3; 13 nucleotides agree with TRBD2. Germline V lookup: CDR1 MGHRA, CDR2 YSYEKL. This CDR3 has 18 residues. After removal of 1 base from V and 4 bases from J, the junction contained 8 bases not matched to a gene. The CDR3 nucleotides are TGCGCCAGCAGCCAAGTAACTAGCGGGGGGGCCTATTCAGATACGCAGTATTTT. Translating it yields CASSQVTSGGAYSDTQYF.

This clone was seen only a few times. The J gene is TRBJ1-2, the V gene TRBV29-1; D is possibly TRBD1 (5 bases). From germline, CDR1 is SQVTM and CDR2 ANQGSEA. V lost 5 bases and J 7 bases, leaving 14 bases between the germline ends. The CDR3 spans 12 residues. The CDR3 nucleotides are TGCAGCGTTCAGGGAGGAGGAGGTGGCTACACCTTC. Protein sequence: CSVQGGGGGYTF.

The CDR3 DNA is TGTGCCAGCAGCTTAGCGGGAAACAGGTACGAGCAGTACTTC. It specifies CASSLAGNRYEQYF. The chain couples TRBV11-1 to TRBJ2-7; maybe TRBD1 (5 bases). Trimming took 0 bases from V and 4 from J, leaving 10 bases between them. The CDR3 runs 14 residues. Germline values: CDR1 SGHAT, CDR2 FQDESV (reference sequence).

V and J are TRBV7-2 and TRBJ2-7, with a tentative D call TRBD1 (6 bases). This CDR3 region has 17 residues. CDR1 is SGHTA and CDR2 is FQGNSA in the germline V gene. Deletions cut 3 bases from V and 4 bases from J, with 22 bases between. CDR3 DNA: TGTGCCAGCAGCTTGGGGGCGGGCTCCAGACTTATATACGAGCAGTACTTC. Protein: CASSLGAGSRLIYEQYF.

This clone was seen a single time. The rearrangement links TRBV25-1 to TRBJ2-5; D gene ambiguous. Germline CDR1 is MGHDK and CDR2 is SYGVNS. V dropped 1 base and J dropped 1 base, with 7 bases sitting between them. This CDR3 comprises 14 residues. The CDR3 spells CASSEFEAQETQYF. CDR3 sequence (DNA): TGTGCCAGCAGTGAATTTGAAGCCCAAGAGACCCAGTACTTC.